Below are 9 T cell receptor beta chains sequenced from a single sample in a study of metastatic and nonmetastatic thyroid tumors. From the PCR reads, TCRdb re-called clones with MiXCR. The repertoire holds fewer than 25,000 clones, around 18% seen once, with 2.5% to 3% in the top ten. No treatment of any kind had been given to any patient before thyroid surgery. Sequenced input: adjacent normal tissue. The receptors were sampled from a male donor with papillary thyroid cancer or a benign thyroid nodule (not recorded which). Some clones in this sample may be carry-over from other donors' samples.

This clone has a handful of counts. The chain joins TRBV2 to TRBJ2-7; D might be TRBD2 (6 bases). This CDR3 is 14 amino acids long. The V end was cut by 1 base, the J end by 4 bases, with 11 bases between. The germline V gene has CDR1 SNHLY and CDR2 FYNNEI. Here the CDR3 DNA reads TGTGCCAGCAGTGAAGGCGGGACCAATTACGAGCAGTACTTC. Protein sequence: CASSEGGTNYEQYF.

This chain uses TRBV30 with TRBJ2-7; 9 nucleotides match TRBD1. Germline V gene data show CDR1 as GTSNPN and CDR2 as SVGIG (reference sequence). The junction had 5 bases not matched to a gene; V was cut back by 4 bases and J by 4 bases. The CDR3 runs 13 residues. The CDR3 here is CAWIIGQGYEQYF. CDR3 bases: TGTGCCTGGATTATTGGACAGGGGTACGAGCAGTACTTC.

By frequency in the sample, this clone is medium-sized. The rearrangement joins TRBV20-1 to TRBJ2-7; D assignment may be TRBD1 or TRBD2 (5 bases each). V was clipped by 3 bases and J by 1 base, with 13 bases between them. The CDR3 runs to 14 residues. The germline V gene encodes CDR1 DFQATT and CDR2 SNEGSKA (reference sequence). The CDR3 DNA follows: TGCAGTGCTAGGGGACCGTCGATTTCCTACGAGCAGTACTTC. Amino acid sequence: CSARGPSISYEQYF.

This clone was recorded at least ten times. The chain uses TRBV6-1 and TRBJ2-5; D unresolved. Germline-derived CDR1 and CDR2 are MNHNS and SASEGT. V lost 5 bases to trimming and J lost 0 bases, with 10 bases between them. There are 14 residues in the CDR3. The CDR3 DNA follows: TGTGCCAGCAGTAATACAGAGTACCAAGAGACCCAGTACTTC. Its translation: CASSNTEYQETQYF.

This clone rates as medium-sized (0.01 to 0.1%). The chain joins TRBV12-3 or TRBV12-4 to TRBJ2-2; maybe TRBD2 (6 bases). The CDR3 sequence is 14 residues long. Trimming cost V 5 bases and J 4 bases, with 11 bases left between them. CDR3 in amino acids: CASSISGGTGELFF. The CDR3 DNA reads TGTGCCAGCAGTATTTCCGGGGGCACCGGGGAGCTGTTTTTT.

As concerns this clone: A read error may produce the germline difference seen at one junction end. The chain joins TRBV5-6 to TRBJ2-7, with D hard to call. This CDR3 region has 13 residues. Looked up from germline, CDR1 is SGHDT and CDR2 is YYEEEE. DNA of the CDR3: TGTGCCAGCAGCTTAGGTGGCGCGGCCGAGCATTACTTC. It specifies CASSLGGAAEHYF.

In its sample, this clone is medium-sized (0.01 to 0.1%). CDR3 sequence: CSAQGAGGGLSYEQYF. DNA of the CDR3: TGCAGTGCCCAGGGAGCAGGTGGAGGGCTTTCCTACGAGCAGTACTTC. The chain recombines TRBV20-1 with TRBJ2-7, with D possibly TRBD2 on 6 matching bases. The CDR3 is made up of 16 amino acids. V lost 6 bases and J 1 base, leaving 22 bases between the germline ends. The V gene's germline CDR1 is DFQATT and CDR2 SNEGSKA (reference sequence).

The chain uses TRBV12-3 or TRBV12-4 and TRBJ1-5; TRBD1 aligns across 9 bases. This CDR3 spans 15 amino acids. Trimming removed 1 base from V and 5 bases from J; junction bases left unmatched: 3. This CDR3 is CASSLGTGEHQPQHF. Here the CDR3 DNA reads TGTGCCAGCAGTTTAGGGACAGGGGAACATCAGCCCCAGCATTTT.

This clone was picked up a small number of times. A much larger clonotype is one base distant, so this may be a read error. The chain couples TRBV5-1 to TRBJ2-5; D call uncertain. This CDR3 comprises 12 residues. CDR1 and CDR2 from the germline V gene are SGHRS and YFSETQ. The V and J ends lost 3 bases and 0 bases respectively, with 3 bases between them. The CDR3 spells CASSCNQETQYF. In DNA, the CDR3 is TGCGCCAGCAGCTGCAACCAAGAGACCCAGTACTTC.